This T cell receptor beta chain was obtained from a study of blood T cell repertoires in COVID-19. Clones were read by immunoSEQ multiplex PCR, and TCRdb kept only the in-frame ones, dropping some. This table holds 50,000 to 65,000 clones, about 73% found once. The junction had 4 bases not matched to a gene; V was cut back by 6 bases and J by 1 base. CDR3 length: 15 amino acids. In germline, CDR1 is SNHLY, CDR2 FYNNEI. The chain employs TRBV2 and TRBJ2-2; TRBD1 aligns across 8 bases. This receptor was obtained from a woman of 80 years or more with acute or convalescent COVID-19. Material for sequencing was peripheral blood. The CDR3 DNA follows: TGTGCCAGCAGGAGAGGACAGGGGAACACCGGGGAGCTGTTTTTT. This sequence encodes CASRRGQGNTGELFF.